The rows below give T cell receptor beta chains drawn from one sample of a study of T cells in narcolepsy. Some clones are missing from TCRdb's copy, which holds only in-frame ones; the method was immunoSEQ multiplex PCR. The sample records approximately 30,000 clones, more than 70% being singletons. Sequencing input: memory (CD45RA-) CD4+ T cells from blood. The source of these receptors is a human donor in good health. CDR3s leave out the opening cysteine and the closing phenylalanine or tryptophan.

V gene | CDR3 protein
TRBV7-8 | ASSLSGHEQY
TRBV7-2 | ASSPRGQIYEQY
TRBV2 | ASIGTVNNSPLH
TRBV5-5 | ASSLAAGKETQY
TRBV7-2 | ASSSGGGRANYGYT
TRBV5-4 | ASSLAEYNSPLH
TRBV5-4 | ASSFSQGTHEQY
TRBV4-3 | ASSQDLWLSYEQY
TRBV6-5 | ASSSQGPTGELF
TRBV7-9 | ASSLYGSRTNTEAF
TRBV5-6 | ASSDSRNNQPQH
TRBV23-1 | ASSTVRGVASYEQY
TRBV11-2 | ASSLAPSDSSYEQY
TRBV6-5 | ASSIFRGGDTQY
TRBV5-1 | ASSGGLVNTEAF
TRBV11-2 | ASSLVGAKNIQY
TRBV6-6 | ASRPTRAGGNEQF
TRBV5-8 | ASSLGTSDGETQY
TRBV4-1 | ASSQGLGSSYEQY
TRBV4-1 | ASSQAVTGLGGQY
TRBV25-1 | ASSFFAAGPTQETQY
TRBV25-1 | ASSEPGQGISYEQY
TRBV7-2 | ASSGGTYEQY
TRBV6-6 | ASSYSGGGYEQY
TRBV18 | ASSPKADTQY
TRBV4-3 | ASSQDIWGSEKLF
TRBV27 | ASSPLGGINEQF
TRBV27 | ASSLRSPLDRGPVSNQPQH
TRBV7-2 | ASSTRDRGLGGYT
TRBV28 | ASRQGALGPGAQY
TRBV2 | ASRRGVTDTQY
TRBV7-6 | ASSKDRGREAYNEQF
TRBV5-4 | ASSLEVPNTEAF
TRBV30 | AWSGDRGTPGYT
TRBV7-9 | ASSLVRGVLMNTEAF
TRBV28 | ASRSLGAGGGNTIY
TRBV7-8 | ASSNYGLAQETQY
TRBV7-9 | ASSFGSVAGAYNEQF